Detailed here is one T cell receptor (beta chain). Just one base apart from a much larger clone, this may be a read error. Trimming at V came to 1 base and at J to 7 bases, leaving 4 bases not matched to a gene. The CDR3 consists of 14 residues. The germline gives CDR1 DFQATT, CDR2 SNEGSKA (reference sequence). Time point of the sample: pre-sensitization, week 0. Specified treatment: therapeutic diphenylcyclopropenone sensitization with weekly scalp DPC. This entry is derived from a study of human T cells and chemical hapten exposure. Study summary: Patch testing was performed with 0.01% DPC on the upper back, with reading at 6 days.

TCRdb itself ran the RACE reads through MiXCR, one entry per CDR3 protein. Among around 330,000 distinct CDR3 sequences listed, roughly 6% were seen once. The source was whole blood, collected in connection with sensitization to the hapten diphenylcyclopropenone (DPC). The TCR sequence derives from a woman between 18 and 30 years old with alopecia areata. Some clones in this sample may be carry-over from other donors' samples. The chain combines TRBV20-1 with TRBJ1-6, with 7 bases fitting TRBD1. CDR3 bases: TGCAGTGCTAGAGCCGGGACAGTGAATTCACCCCTCCACTTT. Translated, it gives CSARAGTVNSPLHF.